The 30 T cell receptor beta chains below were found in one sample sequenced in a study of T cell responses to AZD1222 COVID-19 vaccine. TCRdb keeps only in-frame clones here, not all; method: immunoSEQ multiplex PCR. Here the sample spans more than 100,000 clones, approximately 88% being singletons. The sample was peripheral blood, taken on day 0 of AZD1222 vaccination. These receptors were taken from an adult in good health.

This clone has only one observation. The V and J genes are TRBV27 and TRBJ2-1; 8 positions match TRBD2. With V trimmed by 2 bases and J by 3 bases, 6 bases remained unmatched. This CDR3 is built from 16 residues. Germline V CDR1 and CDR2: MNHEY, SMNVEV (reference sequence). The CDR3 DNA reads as TGTGCCAGCAGTTTAAATTTCGCGGGAGGCTACAATGAGCAGTTCTTC. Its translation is CASSLNFAGGYNEQFF.

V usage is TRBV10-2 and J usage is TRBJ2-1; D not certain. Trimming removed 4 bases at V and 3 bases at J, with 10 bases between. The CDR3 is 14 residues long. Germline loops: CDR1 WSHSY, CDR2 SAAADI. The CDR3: CASSVARVYNEQFF. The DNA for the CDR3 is TGCGCCAGCAGTGTAGCCCGGGTCTACAATGAGCAGTTCTTC.

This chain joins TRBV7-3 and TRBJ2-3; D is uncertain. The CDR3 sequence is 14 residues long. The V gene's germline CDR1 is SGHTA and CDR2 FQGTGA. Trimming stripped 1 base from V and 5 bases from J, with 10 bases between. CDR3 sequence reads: CASSLNLVRDTQYF. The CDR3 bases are TGTGCCAGCAGCTTAAATCTAGTCCGAGATACGCAGTATTTT.

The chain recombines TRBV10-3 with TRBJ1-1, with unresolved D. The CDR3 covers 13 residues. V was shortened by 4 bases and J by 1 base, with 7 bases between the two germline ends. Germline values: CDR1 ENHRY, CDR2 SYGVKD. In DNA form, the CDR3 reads TGTGCCATCAGTGCGGCCCCGAACACTGAAGCTTTCTTT. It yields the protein CAISAAPNTEAFF.

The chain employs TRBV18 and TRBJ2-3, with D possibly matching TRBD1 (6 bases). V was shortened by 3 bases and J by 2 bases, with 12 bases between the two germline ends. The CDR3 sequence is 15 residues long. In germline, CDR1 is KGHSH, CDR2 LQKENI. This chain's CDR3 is CASSPNTGSTDTQYF. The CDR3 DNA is TGTGCCAGCTCACCCAATACAGGGTCCACAGATACGCAGTATTTT.

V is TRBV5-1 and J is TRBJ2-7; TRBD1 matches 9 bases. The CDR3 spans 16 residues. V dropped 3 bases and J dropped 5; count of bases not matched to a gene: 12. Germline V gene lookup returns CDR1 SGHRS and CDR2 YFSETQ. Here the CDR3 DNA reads TGCGCCAGCAGCTATTCTACCGGGACAGGGAATAACGAGCAGTACTTC. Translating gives CASSYSTGTGNNEQYF.

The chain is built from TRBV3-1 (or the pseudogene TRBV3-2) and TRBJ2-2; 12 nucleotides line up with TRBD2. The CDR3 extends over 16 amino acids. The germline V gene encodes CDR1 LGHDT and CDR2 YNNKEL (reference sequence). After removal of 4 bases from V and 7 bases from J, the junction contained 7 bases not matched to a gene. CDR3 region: CASSPPSGGAGGELFF. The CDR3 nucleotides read TGTGCCAGCAGCCCCCCTAGCGGGGGGGCGGGCGGGGAGCTGTTTTTT.

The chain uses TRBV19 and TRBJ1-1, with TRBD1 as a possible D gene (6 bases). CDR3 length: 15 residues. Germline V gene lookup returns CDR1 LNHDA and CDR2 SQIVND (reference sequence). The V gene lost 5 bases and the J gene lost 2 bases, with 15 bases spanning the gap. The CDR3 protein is CASSPPDRENTEAFF. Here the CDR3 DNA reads TGTGCCAGTAGTCCTCCGGACAGAGAAAACACTGAAGCTTTCTTT.

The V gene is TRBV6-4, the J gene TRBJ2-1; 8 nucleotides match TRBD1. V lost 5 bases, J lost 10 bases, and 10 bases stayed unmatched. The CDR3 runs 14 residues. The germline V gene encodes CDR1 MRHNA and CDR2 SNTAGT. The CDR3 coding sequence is TGTGCCAGCAGTACGGACAGGGATATTAGGGAGCAGTTCTTC. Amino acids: CASSTDRDIREQFF.

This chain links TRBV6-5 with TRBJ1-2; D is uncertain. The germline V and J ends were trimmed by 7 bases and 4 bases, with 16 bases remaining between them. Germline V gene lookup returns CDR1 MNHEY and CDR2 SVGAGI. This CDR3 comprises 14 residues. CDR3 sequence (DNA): TGTGCCAGCAACCGAGGATCACTAGGCTATGGCTACACCTTC. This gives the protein CASNRGSLGYGYTF.

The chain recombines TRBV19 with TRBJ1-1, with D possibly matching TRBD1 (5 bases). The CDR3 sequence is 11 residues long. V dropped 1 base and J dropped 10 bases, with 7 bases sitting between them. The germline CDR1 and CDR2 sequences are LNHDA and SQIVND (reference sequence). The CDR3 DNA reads TGTGCCAGTAGTATAGTGGGGGGAGCTTTCTTT. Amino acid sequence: CASSIVGGAFF.

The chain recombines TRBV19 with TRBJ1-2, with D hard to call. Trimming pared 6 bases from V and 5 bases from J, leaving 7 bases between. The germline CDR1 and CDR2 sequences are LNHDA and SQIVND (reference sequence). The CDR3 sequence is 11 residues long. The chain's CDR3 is CASRDLYGYTF. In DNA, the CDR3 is TGTGCCAGTAGGGACCTTTATGGCTACACCTTC.

The DNA for the CDR3 is TGTGCCAGCAGCTTATCGTCCTACGAGCAGTACTTC. It translates to CASSLSSYEQYF. The chain couples TRBV7-9 to TRBJ2-7; D call uncertain. The V gene's germline CDR1 is SEHNR and CDR2 FQNEAQ (reference sequence). V lost 2 bases, J lost 1 base, and 3 bases lay in between. The CDR3 consists of 12 residues.

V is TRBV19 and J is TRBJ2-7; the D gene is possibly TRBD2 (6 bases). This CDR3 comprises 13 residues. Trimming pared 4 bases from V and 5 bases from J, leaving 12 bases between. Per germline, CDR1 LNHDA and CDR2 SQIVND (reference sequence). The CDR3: CASSNAGSNEQYF. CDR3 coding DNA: TGTGCCAGTAGTAATGCGGGGAGCAACGAGCAGTACTTC.

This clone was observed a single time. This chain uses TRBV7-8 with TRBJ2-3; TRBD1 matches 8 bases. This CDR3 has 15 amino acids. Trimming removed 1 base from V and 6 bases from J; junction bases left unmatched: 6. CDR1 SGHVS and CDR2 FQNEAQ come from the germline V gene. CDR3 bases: TGTGCCAGCAGCTTAGGGGACAGGACAGGGGATACGCAGTATTTT. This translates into CASSLGDRTGDTQYF.

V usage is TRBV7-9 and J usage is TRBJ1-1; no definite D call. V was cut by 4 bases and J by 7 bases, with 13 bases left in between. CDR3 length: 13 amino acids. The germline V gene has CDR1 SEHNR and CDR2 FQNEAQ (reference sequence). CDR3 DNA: TGTGCCAGCAGCTCCGGGATTACGGGTGAAGCTTTCTTT. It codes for CASSSGITGEAFF. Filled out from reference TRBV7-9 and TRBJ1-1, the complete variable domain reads DTGVSQNPRHKITKRGQNVTFRCDPISEHNRLYWYRQTLGQGPEFLTYFQNEAQLEKSRLLSDRFSAERPKGSFSTLEIQRTEQGDSAMYLCASSSGITGEAFFGQGTRLTVV.

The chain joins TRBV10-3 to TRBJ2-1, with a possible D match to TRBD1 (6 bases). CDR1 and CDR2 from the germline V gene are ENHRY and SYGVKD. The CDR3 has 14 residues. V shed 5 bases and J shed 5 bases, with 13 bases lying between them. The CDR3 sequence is CAISIRDTDNEQFF. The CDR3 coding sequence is TGTGCCATCAGTATTCGGGACACCGACAATGAGCAGTTCTTC.

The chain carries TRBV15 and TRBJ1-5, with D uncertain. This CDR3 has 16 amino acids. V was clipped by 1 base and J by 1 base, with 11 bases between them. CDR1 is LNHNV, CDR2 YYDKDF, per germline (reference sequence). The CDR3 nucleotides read TGTGCCACCAGCAGAGCCCCGGTGGGCAGCAATCAGCCCCAGCATTTT. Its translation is CATSRAPVGSNQPQHF.

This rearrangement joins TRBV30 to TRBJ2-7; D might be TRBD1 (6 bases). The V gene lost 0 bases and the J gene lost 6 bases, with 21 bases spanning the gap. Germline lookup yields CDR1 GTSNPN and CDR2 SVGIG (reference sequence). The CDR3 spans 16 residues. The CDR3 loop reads CAWSVRGQTGRREQYF. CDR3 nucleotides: TGTGCCTGGAGTGTACGAGGTCAGACAGGACGGCGCGAGCAGTACTTC.

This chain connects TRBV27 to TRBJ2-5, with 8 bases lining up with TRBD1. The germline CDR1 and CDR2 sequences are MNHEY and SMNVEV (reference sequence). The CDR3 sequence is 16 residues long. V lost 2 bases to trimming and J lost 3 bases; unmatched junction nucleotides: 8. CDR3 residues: CASSLGQGLGEETQYF. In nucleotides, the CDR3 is TGTGCCAGCAGTTTAGGACAGGGTTTGGGGGAAGAGACCCAGTACTTC.

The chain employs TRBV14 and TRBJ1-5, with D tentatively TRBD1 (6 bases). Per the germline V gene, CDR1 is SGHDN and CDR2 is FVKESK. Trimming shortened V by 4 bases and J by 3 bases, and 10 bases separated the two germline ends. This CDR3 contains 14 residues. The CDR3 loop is CASSLQGNNQPQHF. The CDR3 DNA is TGTGCCAGCAGCCTACAGGGTAACAATCAGCCCCAGCATTTT. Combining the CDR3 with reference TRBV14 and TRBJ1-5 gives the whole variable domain EAGVTQFPSHSVIEKGQTVTLRCDPISGHDNLYWYRRVMGKEIKFLLHFVKESKQDESGMPNNRFLAERTGGTYSTLKVQPAELEDSGVYFCASSLQGNNQPQHFGDGTRLSIL.

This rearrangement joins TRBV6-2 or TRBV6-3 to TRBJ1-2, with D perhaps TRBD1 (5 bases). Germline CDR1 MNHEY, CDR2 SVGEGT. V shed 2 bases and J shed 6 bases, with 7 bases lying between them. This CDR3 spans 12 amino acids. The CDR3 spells CASSYRGDGYTF. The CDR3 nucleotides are TGTGCCAGCAGTTACAGGGGCGATGGCTACACCTTC.

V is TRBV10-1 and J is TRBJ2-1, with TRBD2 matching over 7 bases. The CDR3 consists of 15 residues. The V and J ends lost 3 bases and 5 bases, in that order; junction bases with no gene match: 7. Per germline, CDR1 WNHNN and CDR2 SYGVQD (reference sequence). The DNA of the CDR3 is TGCGCCAGCAGTGAATCAGCGGGATCCCACAATGAGCAGTTCTTC. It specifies CASSESAGSHNEQFF.

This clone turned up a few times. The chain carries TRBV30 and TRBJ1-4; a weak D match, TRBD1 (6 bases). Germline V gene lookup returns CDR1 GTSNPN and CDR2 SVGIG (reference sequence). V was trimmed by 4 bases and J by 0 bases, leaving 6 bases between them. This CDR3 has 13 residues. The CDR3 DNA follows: TGTGCCTGGACAGGGGCAACTAATGAAAAACTGTTTTTT. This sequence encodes CAWTGATNEKLFF. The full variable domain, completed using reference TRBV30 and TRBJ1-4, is SQTIHQWPATLVQPVGSPLSLECTVEGTSNPNLYWYRQAAGRGLQLLFYSVGIGQISSEVPQNLSASRPQDRQFILSSKKLLLSDSGFYLCAWTGATNEKLFFGSGTQLSVL.

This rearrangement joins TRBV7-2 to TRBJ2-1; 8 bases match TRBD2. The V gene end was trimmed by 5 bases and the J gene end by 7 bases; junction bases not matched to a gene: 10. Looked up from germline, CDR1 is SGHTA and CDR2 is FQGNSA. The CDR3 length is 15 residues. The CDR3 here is CASSRIAGRENEQFF. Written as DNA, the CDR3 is TGTGCCAGCAGCCGTATAGCGGGACGGGAAAATGAGCAGTTCTTC.

CDR3 protein: CASSLALAGVDEQYF. The CDR3 nucleotides read TGTGCCAGCAGCTTAGCACTAGCGGGAGTAGATGAGCAGTACTTC. The chain uses TRBV7-2 and TRBJ2-7; 11 positions agree with TRBD2. CDR1 is SGHTA, CDR2 FQGNSA, per germline. V shed 0 bases, J shed 7 bases, and the junction held 5 bases outside the gene matches. This CDR3 contains 15 residues.

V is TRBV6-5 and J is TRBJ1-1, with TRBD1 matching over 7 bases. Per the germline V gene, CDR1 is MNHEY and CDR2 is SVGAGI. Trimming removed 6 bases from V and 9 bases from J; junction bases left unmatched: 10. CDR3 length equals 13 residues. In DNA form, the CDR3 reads TGTGCCAGCAGGCCTGGACAGGTCGTGAAAGCTTTCTTT. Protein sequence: CASRPGQVVKAFF.

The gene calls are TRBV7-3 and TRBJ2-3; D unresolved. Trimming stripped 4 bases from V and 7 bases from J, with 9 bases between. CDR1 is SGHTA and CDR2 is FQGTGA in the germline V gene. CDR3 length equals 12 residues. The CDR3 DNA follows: TGTGCCAGCAGCTCCCAATTGAATACGCAGTATTTT. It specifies CASSSQLNTQYF.

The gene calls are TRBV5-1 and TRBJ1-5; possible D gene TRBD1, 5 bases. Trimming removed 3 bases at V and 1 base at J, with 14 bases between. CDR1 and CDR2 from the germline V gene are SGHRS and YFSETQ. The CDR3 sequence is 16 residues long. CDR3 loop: CASSSGTEGSNQPQHF. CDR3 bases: TGCGCCAGCAGCTCGGGGACCGAAGGGAGCAATCAGCCCCAGCATTTT.

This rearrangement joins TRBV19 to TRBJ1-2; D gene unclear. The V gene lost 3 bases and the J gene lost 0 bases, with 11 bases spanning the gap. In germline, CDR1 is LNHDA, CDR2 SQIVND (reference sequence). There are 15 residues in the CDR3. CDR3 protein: CASSISSNTNYGYTF. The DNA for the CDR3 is TGTGCCAGTAGTATTTCCAGTAATACTAACTATGGCTACACCTTC.